The 11 T cell receptor beta chains given below trace back to one sample, sequenced in a study of cytomegalovirus exposure and HLA in healthy donors. Both 60 Vbeta primers and 13 Jbeta primers went into the PCR. This table comes from immunoSEQ multiplex PCR, and its TCRdb copy is limited to in-frame clones, with some not included. The profile shows more than 75,000 clones, just under 80% of them singletons. The sample comprised PBMCs. The receptors derive from a middle-aged woman in good health and CMV-seronegative.

The gene calls are TRBV5-1 and TRBJ1-1; tentative D call: TRBD1 (6 bases). The V end lost 5 bases, the J end lost 0 bases, and 14 bases lay between the germline ends. The CDR3 contains 15 residues. Germline loops: CDR1 SGHRS, CDR2 YFSETQ. As DNA, the CDR3 is TGCGCCAGCAGGCAGTCGCAGGGGATGAACACTGAAGCTTTCTTT. Translated: CASRQSQGMNTEAFF.

This sequence joins TRBV5-1 and TRBJ2-1, with 8 positions matching TRBD1. V shed 3 bases and J 10 bases; nucleotides not matched to a gene: 3. Germline CDR1 SGHRS, CDR2 YFSETQ. This CDR3 comprises 12 residues. The CDR3 spells CASSSGQAEQFF. Written as DNA, the CDR3 is TGCGCCAGCAGCTCGGGACAGGCCGAGCAGTTCTTC.

This chain joins TRBV5-1 and TRBJ1-1, with TRBD1 identical over 11 bases. After removal of 2 bases from V and 2 bases from J, the junction contained 11 bases not matched to a gene. Germline lookup yields CDR1 SGHRS and CDR2 YFSETQ. This CDR3 has 18 residues. The CDR3 loop reads CASSFGQGAGLENTEAFF. CDR3 sequence (DNA): TGCGCCAGCAGCTTTGGACAGGGGGCGGGGTTGGAAAACACTGAAGCTTTCTTT.

The chain recombines TRBV5-4 with TRBJ1-1; D possibly corresponds to TRBD1 (5 bases). V lost 0 bases, J lost 5 bases, and 11 bases lay in between. Per the germline V gene, CDR1 is SGHNT and CDR2 is YYREEE (reference sequence). The CDR3 totals 14 residues. The CDR3 sequence is CASSLEGARTEAFF. Here the CDR3 DNA reads TGTGCCAGCAGCTTGGAAGGGGCGCGGACTGAAGCTTTCTTT.

The chain is built from TRBV4-1 and TRBJ2-2; the D gene is possibly TRBD1 (6 bases). The CDR3 is 14 residues long. CDR1 is MGHRA, CDR2 YSYEKL, per germline. The V end lost 3 bases, the J end lost 6 bases, and 11 bases lay between the germline ends. The CDR3 spells CASSQLQGSGELFF. In DNA form, the CDR3 reads TGCGCCAGCAGCCAGCTACAGGGTTCCGGGGAGCTGTTTTTT.

This rearrangement joins TRBV5-8 to TRBJ2-7, with a possible D match to TRBD1 (6 bases). The germline V gene has CDR1 SGHTS and CDR2 YDEGEE. This CDR3 comprises 12 residues. Trimming pared 8 bases from V and 2 bases from J, leaving 11 bases between. CDR3 in DNA: TGTGCCAGTAATAGGGACACCTACGAGCAGTACTTC. Its translation: CASNRDTYEQYF.

This clone was counted between two and nine times. The chain couples TRBV28 to TRBJ2-1; 8 positions agree with TRBD2. Germline CDR1 is MDHEN and CDR2 is SYDVKM. This CDR3 comprises 14 residues. The V and J ends lost 6 bases and 7 bases, in that order; junction bases with no gene match: 8. CDR3 nucleotide sequence: TGTGCCAGCAGACCCGGGGGGGCGTTAAATGAGCAGTTCTTC. Residues: CASRPGGALNEQFF.

The chain employs TRBV2 and TRBJ1-5; possible D gene TRBD1, 6 bases. The germline V gene encodes CDR1 SNHLY and CDR2 FYNNEI. V gave up 4 bases and J gave up 3 bases, with 16 bases separating them. CDR3 length: 16 amino acids. CDR3 in amino acids: CASSAPGTILNQPQHF. DNA of the CDR3: TGTGCCAGCAGTGCCCCCGGGACAATTCTCAATCAGCCCCAGCATTTT.

The chain recombines TRBV19 with TRBJ1-5; D gene ambiguous. The CDR3 consists of 16 residues. Trimming removed 2 bases at V and 3 bases at J, with 14 bases between. Per germline, CDR1 LNHDA and CDR2 SQIVND (reference sequence). CDR3 residues: CASSIPRGDSNQPQHF. CDR3 nucleotide sequence: TGTGCCAGTAGTATACCCCGGGGAGACTCCAATCAGCCCCAGCATTTT.

The chain recombines TRBV6-4 with TRBJ2-3, with TRBD2 matching over 13 bases. This CDR3 has 16 amino acids. Germline V gene lookup returns CDR1 MRHNA and CDR2 SNTAGT. After removal of 6 bases from V and 6 bases from J, the junction contained 9 bases not matched to a gene. The CDR3 region is CASSPGLAGEGDTQYF. For the CDR3, the DNA is TGTGCCAGCAGCCCTGGACTAGCGGGGGAAGGGGATACGCAGTATTTT.

This chain links TRBV7-7 with TRBJ1-1; D unresolved. Trimming pared 5 bases from V and 7 bases from J, leaving 17 bases between. Germline values: CDR1 SSHAT, CDR2 FNYEAQ (reference sequence). This CDR3 region has 14 residues. CDR3 coding DNA: TGTGCCAGCAGCGCCCACGAGGGTGCCCGTGAAGCTTTCTTT. Residues: CASSAHEGAREAFF.